This record covers a single T cell receptor beta chain. TCRdb's copy holds only in-frame clones and misses some; the assay was immunoSEQ multiplex PCR. The table lists 100,000 to 150,000 clones, about 93% of them singletons. These data are taken from a study of control samples from healthy donors and cancer patients. Trimming cost V 3 bases and J 0 bases, with 9 bases left between them. CDR3 length: 14 amino acids. The germline CDR1 and CDR2 sequences are LNHDA and SQIVND (reference sequence). This TCR was sampled from a man aged 45 to 65 with head and neck cancer. The V call is TRBV19, the J call TRBJ2-7; D perhaps matches TRBD2 (5 bases). The material sequenced was PBMCs. CDR3 protein: CASSIAGNSYEQYF. The CDR3 DNA is TGTGCCAGTAGTATTGCCGGGAACTCCTACGAGCAGTACTTC.